One and the same sample provided the 31 T cell receptor beta chains below, sequenced in a study of post-analysis software for immune sequencing data. Overall study results and limits: Five TRBV segments occurring more often in patients than controls included TRBV5-6, TRBV5-1 and TRBV20-1.

Each TCR beta cDNA library carried unique molecular identifiers. TCRdb re-called the PCR reads with MiXCR, one entry per CDR3 protein. Of 150,000 to 200,000 distinct CDR3 sequences in the sample, approximately 28% were seen once. Their antigen targets remain unknown. The sequenced sample consisted of blood. The source of these receptors is a girl aged 5 to 17 with multiple sclerosis.

The chain recombines TRBV24-1 with TRBJ2-7; no firm D call. Trimming took 3 bases from V and 7 from J, leaving 18 bases between them. Germline V CDR1 and CDR2: KGHDR, SFDVKD. The CDR3 length is 15 residues. The DNA of the CDR3 is TGTGCCACCAGTGATGGAGATTTCGCTTCCAATGAGCAGTACTTC. It encodes CATSDGDFASNEQYF.

Comments on this clonotype: This may be a read error: a much more frequent sequence differs by one nucleotide. The chain couples TRBV7-2 to TRBJ2-5; D possibly corresponds to TRBD2 (6 bases). The germline V gene encodes CDR1 SGHTA and CDR2 FQGNSA. The ends were cut back, 9 bases at V and 2 bases at J, with 16 bases in the middle. The length of the CDR3 is 14 residues. The DNA of the CDR3 is TGTGCCAGTAGGCGGGAATCTTATCAAGAGACCCAGTACTTC. As protein: CASRRESYQETQYF. Looking up the rest from reference TRBV7-2 and TRBJ2-5 gives the full variable domain: GAGVSQSPSNKVTEKGKDVELRCDPISGHTALYWYRQSLGQGLEFLIYFQGNSAPDKSGLPSDRFSAERTGGSVSTLTIQRTQQEDSAVYLCASRRESYQETQYFGPGTRLLVL.

The chain is built from TRBV5-1 and TRBJ2-7; no clear D. The germline gives CDR1 SGHRS, CDR2 YFSETQ. V lost 0 bases and J 2 bases, leaving 9 bases between the germline ends. This CDR3 contains 14 residues. CDR3 DNA: TGCGCCAGCAGCTTGGAGGCGGACCCCTACGAGCAGTACTTC. Translating it yields CASSLEADPYEQYF. The full variable domain, rest sourced from reference TRBV5-1 and TRBJ2-7, is KAGVTQTPRYLIKTRGQQVTLSCSPISGHRSVSWYQQTPGQGLQFLFEYFSETQRNKGNFPGRFSGRQFSNSRSEMNVSTLELGDSALYLCASSLEADPYEQYFGPGTRLTVT.

The chain links TRBV4-1 to TRBJ2-3; D is perhaps TRBD2 (5 bases). Trimming removed 1 base from V and 0 bases from J, with 11 bases in between. Germline CDR1 is MGHRA and CDR2 is YSYEKL. This CDR3 spans 16 amino acids. CDR3 loop: CASSQVEGRSTDTQYF. The DNA of the CDR3 is TGCGCCAGCAGCCAAGTTGAGGGCAGGAGCACAGATACGCAGTATTTT.

As to this clonotype: A junction boundary mismatches the germline segment, possibly from a read error. This chain joins TRBV5-4 and TRBJ2-3, with D perhaps TRBD1 (6 bases). CDR1 SGHNT and CDR2 YYREEE come from the germline V gene (reference sequence). CDR3 length: 15 residues. The CDR3 spells CASSFNRERTDTRYF. CDR3 bases: TGTGCCAGCAGCTTTAACAGGGAGAGAACAGATACGCGGTATTTT.

This clonotype was counted a few times. V and J are TRBV4-1 and TRBJ2-7; D perhaps matches TRBD1 (6 bases). Germline-derived CDR1 and CDR2 are MGHRA and YSYEKL. The CDR3 has 15 residues. The V and J ends lost 1 base and 6 bases respectively, with 16 bases between them. In DNA, the CDR3 is TGCGCCAGCAGCCAAGGTGGGACACCGAGGGGCGAGCAGTACTTC. It specifies CASSQGGTPRGEQYF.

This clonotype appeared many times. The genes are TRBV11-2 and TRBJ2-7; 9 bases align to TRBD2. Per germline, CDR1 SGHAT and CDR2 FQNNGV. The CDR3 spans 17 residues. After removal of 3 bases from V and 2 bases from J, the junction contained 11 bases not matched to a gene. The CDR3 spells CASSLGFRAGGPYEQYF. CDR3 nucleotide sequence: TGTGCCAGCAGCTTGGGTTTTCGGGCGGGAGGGCCCTACGAGCAGTACTTC.

There are a few counts of this clonotype. The rearrangement joins TRBV29-1 to TRBJ2-1; D tentatively reads TRBD1 or TRBD2 (5 bases each). The CDR3 sequence is 13 residues long. Germline loops: CDR1 SQVTM, CDR2 ANQGSEA. The V end lost 3 bases, the J end lost 8 bases, and 14 bases lay between the germline ends. CDR3 amino acids: CSVEGRMVDEQFF. The CDR3 DNA reads as TGCAGCGTTGAGGGACGGATGGTCGATGAGCAGTTCTTC.

This clonotype was recorded once. A much larger clonotype is one base distant, so this may be a read error. This rearrangement joins TRBV13 to TRBJ2-5, with a weak D call TRBD2 (6 bases). The last part of the DNA fits TRBJ2-7 better; the J call may be wrong. The CDR3 covers 14 residues. Germline V gives CDR1 PRHDT, CDR2 FYEKMQ (reference sequence). The CDR3 DNA is TGTGCCAGCAGCTTTGCGGGGATGGGCCACGAGCAGTACTTC. This translates into CASSFAGMGHEQYF.

Points on this clonotype: This clone may be a read error of a much larger clone one base away. For the CDR3, the DNA is TGCAGCGTTATTTCCGGGGGCAAGGAGGGCTACACCTTC. Encoded protein: CSVISGGKEGYTF. The V gene is TRBV29-1, the J gene TRBJ1-2; tentatively, D is TRBD1 (6 bases). Germline values: CDR1 SQVTM, CDR2 ANQGSEA. V lost 5 bases, J lost 8 bases, and 18 bases lay in between. CDR3 size: 13 residues. The variable domain in full, completed from reference TRBV29-1 and TRBJ1-2, reads SAVISQKPSRDICQRGTSLTIQCQVDSQVTMMFWYRQQPGQSLTLIATANQGSEATYESGFVIDKFPISRPNLTFSTLTVSNMSPEDSSIYLCSVISGGKEGYTFGSGTRLTVV.

This clonotype was counted at least ten times. The rearrangement uses TRBV10-3 and TRBJ2-3, with D tentatively TRBD1 (6 bases). CDR1 and CDR2 from the germline V gene are ENHRY and SYGVKD. The CDR3 runs to 14 residues. With 6 bases removed from V and 2 bases from J, the gap between germline ends came to 12 bases. The CDR3, as DNA: TGTGCCATCAGGGGGGCGTTCGTCACAGATACGCAGTATTTT. The encoded protein is CAIRGAFVTDTQYF.

The gene calls are TRBV12-3 or TRBV12-4 and TRBJ1-5, with D perhaps TRBD1 (6 bases). Trimming pared 5 bases from V and 6 bases from J, leaving 11 bases between. The CDR3 runs 13 residues. In DNA, the CDR3 is TGTGCCAGCAGTACAGGGCTGAGTCAGCCCCAGCATTTT. Residues: CASSTGLSQPQHF.

This clonotype appeared a single time. The chain uses TRBV6-6 and TRBJ2-3; 7 bases match TRBD1. Germline lookup yields CDR1 MNHNY and CDR2 SVGAGI (reference sequence). The CDR3 spans 15 residues. The V and J ends lost 5 bases and 4 bases, in that order; junction bases with no gene match: 9. The CDR3 is CASSHGTAFSDTQYF. The CDR3 DNA reads as TGTGCCAGCAGTCACGGGACAGCCTTTTCAGATACGCAGTATTTT.

The chain has TRBV5-4 and TRBJ1-5; TRBD1 matches 8 bases. The CDR3 contains 14 residues. The trim removed 0 bases at V and 4 bases at J, leaving 0 bases unmatched. Germline CDR1 reads SGHNT; CDR2 reads YYREEE (reference sequence). The CDR3 loop reads CASSLDRGNQPQHF. For the CDR3, the DNA is TGTGCCAGCAGCTTGGACAGGGGGAATCAGCCCCAGCATTTT.

V and J are TRBV27 and TRBJ2-4, with 10 bases identical to TRBD1. The DNA end lines up better with TRBJ2-7; the J call may be wrong. CDR1 and CDR2 from the germline V gene are MNHEY and SMNVEV (reference sequence). This CDR3 is 14 amino acids long. The CDR3 protein is CASSLSDRGTEQYF. The CDR3 bases are TGTGCCAGCAGTTTATCGGACAGGGGGACCGAGCAGTACTTC.

This clonotype was seen ten or more times. The chain uses TRBV4-1 and TRBJ1-6; tentatively, D is TRBD1 (6 bases). The CDR3 has 14 amino acids. The germline V and J ends were trimmed by 1 base and 11 bases, with 12 bases remaining between them. CDR1 and CDR2 (germline): MGHRA, YSYEKL. The CDR3 DNA follows: TGCGCCAGCAGCCAAGTTTTACAGGGAACACCCCTCCACTTT. Protein sequence: CASSQVLQGTPLHF.

In its sample, this clonotype was seen a few times. The CDR3 here is CATGETQYF. Here the CDR3 DNA reads TGTGCCACCGGGGAGACCCAGTACTTC. This sequence joins TRBV2 and TRBJ2-5; D unresolved. Germline CDR1 is SNHLY and CDR2 is FYNNEI. CDR3 size: 9 residues. The germline V and J ends were trimmed by 10 bases and 5 bases, with 5 bases remaining between them.

The sample holds many counts of this clonotype. The chain couples TRBV6-1 to TRBJ2-7, with 10 bases aligning to TRBD1. Trimming removed 11 bases from V and 9 bases from J; junction bases left unmatched: 10. Germline loops: CDR1 MNHNS, CDR2 SASEGT. CDR3 length equals 12 residues. CDR3 DNA sequence: TGTGCCGGGTCGGACAGGGGGTTGGGGCAGTACTTC. It yields the protein CAGSDRGLGQYF.

This clonotype was found many times. The chain couples TRBV5-1 to TRBJ2-3; a weak D match, TRBD1 (5 bases). V gave up 3 bases and J gave up 2 bases, with 16 bases separating them. CDR1 is SGHRS and CDR2 is YFSETQ in the germline V gene. The CDR3 is 16 residues long. The CDR3 here is CASSSNDRGTTDTQYF. CDR3 nucleotides: TGCGCCAGCAGCTCAAACGACAGAGGAACCACAGATACGCAGTATTTT.

This clonotype was detected many times. The gene calls are TRBV6-1 and TRBJ2-1, with 11 bases lining up with TRBD2. This CDR3 is 16 amino acids long. V was pared by 6 bases and J by 4 bases, with 8 bases of the junction left unmatched. Germline V gene sequence: CDR1 MNHNS, CDR2 SASEGT. The DNA for the CDR3 is TGTGCCAGCAGCCACGGACTAGCGGGTGTATACAATGAGCAGTTCTTC. Residues: CASSHGLAGVYNEQFF.

The chain employs TRBV7-9 and TRBJ2-1; D gene uncertain. The DNA end is a closer match to TRBJ2-7, so the J assignment may be wrong. In germline, CDR1 is SEHNR, CDR2 FQNEAQ (reference sequence). The CDR3 runs 14 residues. The CDR3 protein is CASSLEATYNEQYF. The CDR3 DNA reads as TGTGCCAGCAGCTTAGAAGCAACCTACAATGAGCAGTACTTC.

This rearrangement joins TRBV5-1 to TRBJ1-5; D not resolved. Trimming removed 0 bases at V and 3 bases at J, with 7 bases between. Germline V gene sequence: CDR1 SGHRS, CDR2 YFSETQ. CDR3 length: 14 amino acids. CDR3 nucleotides: TGCGCCAGCAGCTTGGGTAGCCTCAATCAGCCCCAGCATTTT. Amino acids: CASSLGSLNQPQHF.

This clonotype was seen ten or more times. The gene calls are TRBV29-1 and TRBJ2-3; 7 bases fit TRBD1. The CDR3 runs 13 residues. The germline CDR1 and CDR2 sequences are SQVTM and ANQGSEA. V lost 4 bases and J lost 4; bases outside the gene matches: 5. CDR3: CSVGQGRADTQYF. CDR3 DNA: TGCAGCGTTGGACAGGGAAGGGCAGATACGCAGTATTTT.

CDR3 region: CASSQGQSVTYTEAFF. CDR3 sequence (DNA): TGCGCCAGCAGCCAAGGACAGTCGGTTACTTACACTGAAGCTTTCTTT. This sequence joins TRBV4-1 and TRBJ1-1; perhaps TRBD1 as D (5 bases). CDR3 length equals 16 residues. V was pared by 1 base and J by 3 bases, with 15 bases between. Germline CDR1 and CDR2: MGHRA and YSYEKL.

This clonotype was recorded at least ten times. This chain links TRBV12-3 or TRBV12-4 with TRBJ2-3; D assignment may be TRBD1 or TRBD2 (5 bases each). Trimming left V 2 bases short and J 10 bases short, with 19 bases between. CDR3 length: 15 amino acids. The chain's CDR3 is CASSLTSGTPYPQYF. CDR3 DNA sequence: TGTGCCAGCAGTTTAACCTCCGGGACCCCATATCCGCAGTATTTT.

In this sample, this clonotype turned up a few times. This may be a read error, as it is one base from a much larger clone. The rearrangement links TRBV3-1 to TRBJ2-6; D perhaps matches TRBD1 (5 bases). The length of the CDR3 is 16 residues. Germline V lookup: CDR1 LGHDT, CDR2 YNNKEL (reference sequence). CDR3 loop: CASSQVRYSGANVRTF. The CDR3 nucleotides read TGTGCCAGCAGCCAAGTTCGGTATTCTGGGGCCAACGTCCGGACTTTC.

About this clonotype: Just one base apart from a much larger clone, this may be a read error. V gene TRBV5-1 combines with J gene TRBJ2-1, with D tentatively TRBD1 (5 bases). Looked up from germline, CDR1 is SGHRS and CDR2 is YFSETQ. V lost 2 bases to trimming and J lost 6 bases, with 15 bases between them. This CDR3 spans 15 amino acids. CDR3 in DNA: TGCGCCAGCAGCTTAGGTCAGGGAATGGGCAATGAGCAGTTCTTC. Amino acid sequence: CASSLGQGMGNEQFF.

This chain uses TRBV24-1 with TRBJ2-1; D is possibly TRBD1 (6 bases). This CDR3 has 15 residues. Germline CDR1 is KGHDR and CDR2 is SFDVKD. The V end lost 2 bases, the J end lost 1 base, and 8 bases lay between the germline ends. CDR3 sequence: CATSDSGVSYNEQFF. DNA of the CDR3: TGTGCCACCAGTGATTCAGGGGTATCCTACAATGAGCAGTTCTTC.

The genes are TRBV6-2 or TRBV6-3 and TRBJ1-1; a weak D match, TRBD1 (6 bases). Germline V gives CDR1 MNHEY, CDR2 SVGEGT. The CDR3 loop spans 15 amino acids. V lost 4 bases and J 6 bases, leaving 18 bases between the germline ends. The CDR3 nucleotides are TGTGCCAGCAGTTTCTATGGGGACATTTACCCTGAAGCTTTCTTT. Encoded protein: CASSFYGDIYPEAFF.

The chain links TRBV5-1 to TRBJ2-2; D not certain. The germline V gene has CDR1 SGHRS and CDR2 YFSETQ. The CDR3 consists of 14 residues. The V gene lost 5 bases and the J gene lost 0 bases, with 8 bases spanning the gap. The CDR3 protein is CASRTDSNTGELFF. The DNA for the CDR3 is TGCGCCAGCAGAACGGATTCGAACACCGGGGAGCTGTTTTTT.

Regarding this clonotype: This may come from a read error, since a much larger clone is one base off. J is TRBJ1-2 and V is TRBV7-9, with a possible D match to TRBD1 (6 bases). CDR1 and CDR2 from the germline V gene are SEHNR and FQNEAQ (reference sequence). V lost 4 bases and J lost 4, with 16 bases in between. The CDR3 loop spans 15 amino acids. The CDR3 nucleotides read TGTGCCAGCAGCTCCACAGGGAAGGAAGGCTATGGCTACACCTTC. Amino acid sequence: CASSSTGKEGYGYTF.